Listed below are T cell receptor beta chains from one sample, sequenced in a study of OX40 agonist ivuxolimab in advanced cancers. Assay used: immunoSEQ multiplex PCR; TCRdb lists only in-frame clones, some missing. Of roughly 80,000 clones in the sample, under 95% were seen once. This specimen was CD4+ or CD8+ T cells sorted from blood, taken in a trial of the OX40 agonist ivuxolimab. These receptor sequences come from an adult with an advanced solid tumor such as melanoma, head and neck, liver or kidney cancer. CDR3s leave out the opening cysteine and the closing phenylalanine or tryptophan. Fields, in order: V gene, CDR3 protein.

>TRBV7-9
ASSHPGTSGGYT
>TRBV19
ASSWGVNTGELF
>TRBV7-9
ASSSWYPDGAEAF
>TRBV4-3
ASSQYDPSSYNSPLH
>TRBV4-3
ASSFKQGNEQF
>TRBV19
ASTPGLAGPNEQF
>TRBV9
ASSVGQVFYEQY
>TRBV30
AWDRGRGEQF
>TRBV7-8
ASSLGMGEAF
>TRBV29-1
SVEGDTLNTEAF
>TRBV9
ASRGDSYEQY
>TRBV7-9
ASSPAWDRKETQY
>TRBV19
ASSIVFQGSYEQY
>TRBV6-5
ASSYDRVGSYEQY
>TRBV27
ASSLGAAGYGTDTQY
>TRBV28
ASSLGQKSYEQY
>TRBV27
ASRGQSTDTQY
>TRBV18
ASSPPGGSPYEQY
>TRBV7-9
ASSLQVRTGGTGELF
>TRBV7-3
ASSLGVAGDTQY
>TRBV25-1
ASSESGRDETQY
>TRBV27
ASSSMTGSYEQY
>TRBV9
ASSVELAGEETQY
>TRBV9
ASSDLVGTPTYEQY
>TRBV4-3
ASSQGKTFGYEQY
>TRBV5-4
ASSLGGNTIY